This paragraph reports one T cell receptor (beta chain). The data were taken from a study of blood T cell repertoires in COVID-19. On the study more broadly: PBMCs, B-cell-depleted T cells, or T cells were the source of the cDNA or gDNA that made up the material.

The germline V and J ends were trimmed by 0 bases and 1 base, with 6 bases remaining between them. This CDR3 region has 14 residues. The germline V gene encodes CDR1 KGHSH and CDR2 LQKENI. The data were produced by immunoSEQ multiplex PCR, yet TCRdb's version contains in-frame clones alone and is incomplete. The sample shows approximately 300,000 clones, around 90% of them seen only once. Sequenced material: PBMCs or T cells enriched from blood (not recorded which). The TCR sequence derives from a man in his 60s who had recovered from COVID-19. The chain employs TRBV18 and TRBJ1-1; D call uncertain. CDR3 DNA sequence: TGTGCCAGCTCACCACCTACACAGAACACTGAAGCTTTCTTT. Translated: CASSPPTQNTEAFF.